The clone carrying this T cell receptor (beta chain) came up a few times. Every bit of the isolated RNA underwent reverse transcription, so sequencing read expressed TCRB transcripts. Sequencing was performed with immunoSEQ multiplex PCR; in TCRdb, only in-frame clones are kept and a portion is missing. The sample has some 150,000 clones; more than 9% are singletons. V trimming: 1 base; J trimming: 5 bases; junction bases outside the gene matches: 7. This CDR3 comprises 16 residues. CDR1 and CDR2 from the germline V gene are KGHSH and LQKENI. The data derive from a study of beta chain features in type 1 diabetes.

This clonotype was obtained from a man in his late teens or twenties in good health. Input material: naive CD4+ T cells from blood. This sequence joins TRBV18 and TRBJ2-7; 11 bases match TRBD1. Here the CDR3 reads CASSPQWTGGADEQYF. The CDR3, as DNA: TGTGCCAGCTCACCACAATGGACAGGGGGCGCGGACGAGCAGTACTTC.